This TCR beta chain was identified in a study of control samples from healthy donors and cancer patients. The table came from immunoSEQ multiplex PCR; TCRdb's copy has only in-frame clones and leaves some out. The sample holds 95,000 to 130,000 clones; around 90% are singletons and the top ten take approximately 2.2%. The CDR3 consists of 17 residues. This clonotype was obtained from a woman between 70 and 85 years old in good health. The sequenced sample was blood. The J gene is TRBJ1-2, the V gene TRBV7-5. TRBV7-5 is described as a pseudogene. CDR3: CARSYNPCGTANYGHTF. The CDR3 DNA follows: TGTGCCAGAAGCTACAACCCCTGTGGGACGGCGAACTATGGCCACACCTTC.